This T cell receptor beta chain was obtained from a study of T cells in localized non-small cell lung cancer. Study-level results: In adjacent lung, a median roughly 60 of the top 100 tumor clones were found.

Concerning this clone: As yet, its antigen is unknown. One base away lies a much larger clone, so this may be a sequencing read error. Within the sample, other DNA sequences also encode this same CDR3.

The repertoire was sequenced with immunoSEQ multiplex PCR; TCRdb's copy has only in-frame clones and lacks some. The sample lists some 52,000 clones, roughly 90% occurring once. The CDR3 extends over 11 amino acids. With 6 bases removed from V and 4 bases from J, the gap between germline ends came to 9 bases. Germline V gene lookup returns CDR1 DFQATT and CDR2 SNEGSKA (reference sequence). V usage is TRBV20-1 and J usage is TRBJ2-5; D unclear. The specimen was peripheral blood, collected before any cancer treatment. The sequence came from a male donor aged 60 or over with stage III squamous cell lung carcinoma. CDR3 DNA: TGCAGTGCGAGCAAGTTAGAGACCCAGTACTTC. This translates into CSASKLETQYF.